Below are 15 T cell receptor beta chains sequenced from a single sample in a study of CXCR3-negative and CXCR3-positive naive CD8 T cells. The authors prepared UMI-labeled TRB cDNA libraries by 5' RACE. Each CDR3 protein gets one entry in TCRdb, which reprocessed the 5' RACE reads and gives no DNA. The sample totals over 45,000 distinct CDR3 sequences. Sequencing was performed on memory CD8+ T cells from blood. Receptors originate from a human donor in good health. Some clones in this sample may be carry-over from other donors' samples.

The rearrangement links TRBV12-3 or TRBV12-4 to TRBJ2-3; as DNA is missing, the TRBD2 call by TCRdb cannot be tested. The CDR3 sequence is 18 residues long. The CDR3 is CASSSDRRGEGGTDTQYF.

V and J are TRBV27 and TRBJ1-4; TCRdb designates TRBD1, a call that cannot be tested without DNA. This CDR3 is built from 17 residues. Germline V CDR1 and CDR2: MNHEY, SMNVEV (reference sequence). The CDR3 protein is CASSPGTGVPGNEKLFF.

This sequence joins TRBV7-9 and TRBJ1-2. Germline V gives CDR1 SEHNR, CDR2 FQNEAQ (reference sequence). The CDR3 spans 13 residues. The CDR3 spells CASSLRGAYGYTF.

The V and J genes are TRBV6-2 or TRBV6-3 and TRBJ2-1; lacking DNA, the TRBD1 call made by TCRdb goes unchecked. This CDR3 contains 16 residues. CDR1 is MNHEY and CDR2 is SVGEGT in the germline V gene. The CDR3 is CASSSNRGSSYNEQFF.

The rearrangement uses TRBV20-1 and TRBJ2-7; TCRdb indicates TRBD1, and absent DNA this call remains unverified. Germline loops: CDR1 DFQATT, CDR2 SNEGSKA (reference sequence). The CDR3 covers 14 residues. This chain's CDR3 is CSVALTGITYEQYF.

The chain combines TRBV5-1 with TRBJ2-7; TCRdb lists TRBD2, though no DNA is available to test this call. The CDR3 length is 15 residues. Looked up from germline, CDR1 is SGHRS and CDR2 is YFSETQ. CDR3 region: CASSRERERSHEQYF.

J is TRBJ2-1 and V is TRBV6-9; the D gene TCRdb calls, TRBD1, cannot be checked with no DNA. The CDR3 extends over 11 amino acids. Germline V gene lookup returns CDR1 MNHGY and CDR2 SVAAGI. This CDR3 is CATPRRGFKFF.

V and J are TRBV3-1 and TRBJ2-2; the D call from TCRdb, TRBD1, cannot be confirmed without DNA. CDR1 is LGHDT, CDR2 YNNKEL, per germline (reference sequence). CDR3 size: 15 residues. The CDR3 spells CASEDGGDGTGELFF.

The rearrangement joins TRBV14 to TRBJ2-7; no DNA is available, so the TRBD2 call from TCRdb remains unchecked. The length of the CDR3 is 13 residues. The germline gives CDR1 SGHDN, CDR2 FVKESK. The CDR3: CASSAGPPYEQYF.

The rearrangement uses TRBV20-1 and TRBJ2-1. CDR3 length: 16 amino acids. Germline CDR1 DFQATT, CDR2 SNEGSKA (reference sequence). This chain's CDR3 is CSARDETESSYNEQFF.

The rearrangement uses TRBV29-1 and TRBJ2-1; the TCRdb D gene call, TRBD2, has no DNA to confirm it. The CDR3 sequence is 12 residues long. Germline V gives CDR1 SQVTM, CDR2 ANQGSEA. CDR3 region: CSSRDFDNEQFF.

This chain uses TRBV6-2 or TRBV6-3 with TRBJ2-7. Germline loops: CDR1 MNHEY, CDR2 SVGEGT. The CDR3 is made up of 12 amino acids. CDR3 protein: CASCSRTYEQYF.

The chain carries TRBV6-5 and TRBJ1-1. This CDR3 is built from 15 residues. Germline V CDR1 and CDR2: MNHEY, SVGAGI. This CDR3 is CASSYSIGLETEAFF.

The rearrangement uses TRBV3-1 and TRBJ2-7; the D gene TCRdb calls, TRBD1, cannot be checked with no DNA. The CDR3 totals 13 residues. In germline, CDR1 is LGHDT, CDR2 YNNKEL (reference sequence). The CDR3 loop is CASSQTGTYEQYF.

This chain uses TRBV27 with TRBJ2-7; TCRdb proposes TRBD2, but this gene call is untestable without DNA. Per germline, CDR1 MNHEY and CDR2 SMNVEV (reference sequence). The CDR3 extends over 14 amino acids. The CDR3 loop is CASSLTGTSREQYF.